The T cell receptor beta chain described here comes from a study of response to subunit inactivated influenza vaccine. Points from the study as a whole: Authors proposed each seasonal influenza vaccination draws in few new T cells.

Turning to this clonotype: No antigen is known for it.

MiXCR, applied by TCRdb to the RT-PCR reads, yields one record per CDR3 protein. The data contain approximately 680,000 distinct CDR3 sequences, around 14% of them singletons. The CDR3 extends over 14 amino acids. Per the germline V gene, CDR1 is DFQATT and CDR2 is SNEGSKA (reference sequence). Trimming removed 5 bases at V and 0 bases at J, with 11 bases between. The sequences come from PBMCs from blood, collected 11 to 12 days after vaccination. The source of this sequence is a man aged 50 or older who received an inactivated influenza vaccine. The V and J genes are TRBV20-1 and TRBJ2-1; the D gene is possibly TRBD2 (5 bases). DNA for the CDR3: TGCAGTGCTTTAGCGATGAGCTCCTACAATGAGCAGTTCTTC. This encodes CSALAMSSYNEQFF.